One and the same sample provided the 26 T cell receptor beta chains below, sequenced in a study of blood T cell repertoires in COVID-19. Sequencing was performed with immunoSEQ multiplex PCR; in TCRdb, only in-frame clones are kept and a portion is missing. The sample lists tens of thousands of clones; about 84% were seen once. The sample consisted of peripheral blood. The receptors were gathered from a human donor with active COVID-19. The donor label of this sample is uncertain.

The table lists this clone with a count of one. This chain connects TRBV11-2 to TRBJ2-1; TRBD2 matches at 11 bases. Unmatched junction bases numbered 8, after V lost 0 bases and J lost 4 bases. Germline V gives CDR1 SGHAT, CDR2 FQNNGV. This CDR3 region has 18 residues. CDR3 amino acids: CASSLDMLAGGEYNEQFF. The CDR3 DNA follows: TGTGCCAGCAGCTTAGATATGCTAGCGGGGGGAGAGTACAATGAGCAGTTCTTC.

The chain carries TRBV6-5 and TRBJ1-2; D is uncertain. The CDR3 contains 13 residues. Germline V gene data show CDR1 as MNHEY and CDR2 as SVGAGI. Trimming took 2 bases from V and 3 from J, leaving 7 bases between them. The CDR3 here is CASSYADYYGYTF. The CDR3 DNA is TGTGCCAGCAGTTACGCAGACTACTATGGCTACACCTTC.

The V and J genes are TRBV5-4 and TRBJ2-5; 7 nucleotides match TRBD2. V dropped 4 bases and J dropped 1; count of bases not matched to a gene: 7. The CDR3 has 15 residues. Germline V gene sequence: CDR1 SGHNT, CDR2 YYREEE (reference sequence). The CDR3 nucleotides read TGTGCCAGCAGCCAAAGTCTAGCGGCCCAAGAGACCCAGTACTTC. It encodes CASSQSLAAQETQYF.

The V and J genes are TRBV9 and TRBJ2-5; D is ambiguous. Trimming pared 0 bases from V and 5 bases from J, leaving 17 bases between. In germline, CDR1 is SGDLS, CDR2 YYNGEE. CDR3 length: 16 amino acids. The CDR3 loop is CASSVGVAESRETQYF. The CDR3 nucleotides are TGTGCCAGCAGCGTAGGCGTGGCGGAAAGTAGGGAGACCCAGTACTTC.

In nucleotides, the CDR3 is TGCAGCGTTCTAAGCGTCGACGAGCAGTACTTC. Amino acids: CSVLSVDEQYF. The chain recombines TRBV29-1 with TRBJ2-7; no clear D gene. The germline V gene has CDR1 SQVTM and CDR2 ANQGSEA. V lost 5 bases and J 5 bases, leaving 10 bases between the germline ends. CDR3 size: 11 residues.

This clone was observed a single time. The rearrangement uses TRBV5-1 and TRBJ2-6, with D possibly being TRBD1 (6 bases). There are 15 residues in the CDR3. The germline V gene has CDR1 SGHRS and CDR2 YFSETQ. V was trimmed by 3 bases and J by 4 bases, leaving 11 bases between them. The CDR3 DNA is TGCGCCAGCAGCTGGGCAGGGGCCGGGGCCAACGTCCTGACTTTC. It encodes CASSWAGAGANVLTF.

V and J are TRBV7-9 and TRBJ1-5; D is uncertain. The CDR3 spans 13 residues. Deletions cut 5 bases from V and 2 bases from J, with 7 bases between. CDR1 and CDR2 (germline): SEHNR, FQNEAQ (reference sequence). For the CDR3, the DNA is TGTGCCAGCAGCCCCGGTGGCAATCAGCCCCAGCATTTT. Protein product: CASSPGGNQPQHF.

The V and J genes are TRBV7-9 and TRBJ2-1, with 7 bases lining up with TRBD2. The CDR3 is 15 residues long. Germline CDR1 SEHNR, CDR2 FQNEAQ (reference sequence). Germline trimming cut 5 bases from V and 3 bases from J; bases unmatched to any gene: 7. CDR3 sequence: CASSHAREYYNEQFF. CDR3 in DNA: TGTGCCAGCAGCCATGCGCGGGAGTACTACAATGAGCAGTTCTTC.

This clone appeared once. The chain has TRBV28 and TRBJ2-2; 8 bases agree with TRBD1. The germline CDR1 and CDR2 sequences are MDHEN and SYDVKM. The CDR3 has 15 amino acids. After removal of 6 bases from V and 0 bases from J, the junction contained 3 bases not matched to a gene. The CDR3, as DNA: TGTGCCAGCAGCGTGGACAGGGCGAACACCGGGGAGCTGTTTTTT. This sequence encodes CASSVDRANTGELFF.

This chain joins TRBV4-2 and TRBJ2-1, with 9 bases matching TRBD2. The CDR3 has 18 residues. V gave up 4 bases and J gave up 7 bases; unmatched junction bases: 17. Looked up from germline, CDR1 is LGHNA and CDR2 is YNFKEQ. The CDR3 DNA follows: TGTGCCAGCAGCCGATTCAAAAATAGCGGGAGACGTGAGAATGAGCAGTTCTTC. Its protein is CASSRFKNSGRRENEQFF.

The chain employs TRBV29-1 and TRBJ1-1; the D gene is possibly TRBD1 (5 bases). Germline loops: CDR1 SQVTM, CDR2 ANQGSEA. With 6 bases removed from V and 10 bases from J, the gap between germline ends came to 21 bases. This CDR3 is 13 amino acids long. Written as DNA, the CDR3 is TGCAGCGTAAAAGGGGCAAGGGCTCAGGGAGCTTTCTTT. The encoded protein is CSVKGARAQGAFF.

V and J are TRBV11-2 and TRBJ1-1; 9 nucleotides match TRBD1. V was pared by 5 bases and J by 2 bases, with 6 bases of the junction left unmatched. The CDR3 has 15 amino acids. CDR1 is SGHAT and CDR2 is FQNNGV in the germline V gene. In nucleotides, the CDR3 is TGTGCCAGCAGCAAATGGGACAGGGTAAACACTGAAGCTTTCTTT. This gives the protein CASSKWDRVNTEAFF.

The chain combines TRBV2 with TRBJ2-2, with TRBD1 matching 9 bases. V lost 4 bases and J lost 8; bases outside the gene matches: 5. CDR1 SNHLY and CDR2 FYNNEI come from the germline V gene. The length of the CDR3 is 14 residues. CDR3 nucleotide sequence: TGTGCCAGCAGTGGGACAGGGGCTAAGGGGGAGCTGTTTTTT. Its translation: CASSGTGAKGELFF. The full variable domain, in which reference TRBV2 and TRBJ2-2 provide the parts outside the CDR3, is EPEVTQTPSHQVTQMGQEVILRCVPISNHLYFYWYRQILGQKVEFLVSFYNNEISEKSEIFDDQFSVERPDGSNFTLKIRSTKLEDSAMYFCASSGTGAKGELFFGEGSRLTVL.

CDR3 amino acids: CAITGDRGRAPLHF. For the CDR3, the DNA is TGTGCCATCACCGGAGACAGGGGGCGTGCACCCCTCCACTTT. The chain has TRBV10-3 and TRBJ1-6; 10 bases line up with TRBD1. The CDR3 totals 14 residues. Looked up from germline, CDR1 is ENHRY and CDR2 is SYGVKD. V was clipped by 7 bases and J by 11 bases; unmatched bases: 8.

The chain joins TRBV20-1 to TRBJ2-7, with D possibly TRBD1 on 5 matching bases. Trimming cost V 7 bases and J 6 bases, with 13 bases left between them. CDR1 is DFQATT and CDR2 is SNEGSKA in the germline V gene (reference sequence). This CDR3 has 11 residues. The CDR3 spells CSGLWGGEQYF. The DNA of the CDR3 is TGCAGTGGTTTATGGGGCGGCGAGCAGTACTTC.

The chain combines TRBV5-4 with TRBJ1-2; D is perhaps TRBD1 (6 bases). CDR1 SGHNT and CDR2 YYREEE come from the germline V gene (reference sequence). Trimming pared 0 bases from V and 2 bases from J, leaving 8 bases between. The CDR3 length is 14 residues. In DNA form, the CDR3 reads TGTGCCAGCAGCTTGGGACAGGACAACTATGGCTACACCTTC. This sequence encodes CASSLGQDNYGYTF.

The chain couples TRBV18 to TRBJ2-1; D is perhaps TRBD2 (5 bases). This CDR3 spans 15 amino acids. Trimming cost V 2 bases and J 4 bases, with 12 bases left between them. The germline V gene encodes CDR1 KGHSH and CDR2 LQKENI. The CDR3 DNA reads TGTGCCAGCTCACCATCCGGGGTGGGGTACAATGAGCAGTTCTTC. As protein: CASSPSGVGYNEQFF.

In the case of this clone: The junction and the germline gene differ at one end; a read error may be behind it. V is TRBV4-2 and J is TRBJ1-4; 7 bases match TRBD1. The CDR3 is 17 residues long. The germline V gene encodes CDR1 LGHNA and CDR2 YNFKEQ. The CDR3 spells CAGSHPSGQETNEKLFF. DNA for the CDR3: TGTGCCGGCAGCCACCCCTCCGGACAGGAGACTAATGAAAAACTGTTTTTT.

The chain carries TRBV7-2 and TRBJ2-7; 7 nucleotides align to TRBD1. The CDR3 is 15 residues long. With 3 bases clipped from V and 2 bases from J, the junction kept 7 bases outside the gene matches. Germline V gene lookup returns CDR1 SGHTA and CDR2 FQGNSA. CDR3: CASSFGPDRTYEQYF. The CDR3 region has the DNA TGTGCCAGCAGCTTCGGGCCGGACAGGACCTACGAGCAGTACTTC.

The chain links TRBV10-3 to TRBJ1-6; the D gene is possibly TRBD1 (5 bases). The CDR3 has 15 residues. Germline loops: CDR1 ENHRY, CDR2 SYGVKD. Trimming stripped 10 bases from V and 10 bases from J, with 23 bases between. The CDR3 reads CASGAILSSESPLHF. CDR3 DNA: TGTGCCAGCGGGGCAATTCTGTCATCCGAATCACCCCTCCACTTT.

The rearrangement links TRBV7-3 to TRBJ2-1; 8 nucleotides align to TRBD2. Per germline, CDR1 SGHTA and CDR2 FQGTGA. The V segment lost 5 bases and the J segment 7 bases; nucleotides outside the gene matches: 13. The CDR3 extends over 16 amino acids. The CDR3 loop reads CASSKRLGGAHNEQFF. For the CDR3, the DNA is TGTGCCAGCAGCAAGAGGCTCGGGGGGGCTCATAATGAGCAGTTCTTC.

The rearrangement uses TRBV7-2 and TRBJ2-2, with 7 bases identical to TRBD1. The CDR3 extends over 15 amino acids. Germline CDR1 and CDR2: SGHTA and FQGNSA. Trimming at V came to 4 bases and at J to 0 bases, leaving 2 bases not matched to a gene. Here the CDR3 reads CASSSTGPNTGELFF. In DNA form, the CDR3 reads TGTGCCAGCAGCTCGACAGGGCCGAACACCGGGGAGCTGTTTTTT. The whole variable domain, remainder taken from reference TRBV7-2 and TRBJ2-2, is GAGVSQSPSNKVTEKGKDVELRCDPISGHTALYWYRQSLGQGLEFLIYFQGNSAPDKSGLPSDRFSAERTGGSVSTLTIQRTQQEDSAVYLCASSSTGPNTGELFFGEGSRLTVL.

The chain couples TRBV6-5 to TRBJ2-1; TRBD2 agrees at 9 bases. Germline values: CDR1 MNHEY, CDR2 SVGAGI. This CDR3 spans 15 amino acids. The ends lost 5 bases at V and 5 bases at J; junction bases unmatched: 7. CDR3 residues: CASSRRLAENNEQFF. In DNA form, the CDR3 reads TGTGCCAGCAGTCGACGACTAGCGGAGAACAATGAGCAGTTCTTC.

The J gene is TRBJ2-1, the V gene TRBV2; the match to TRBD1 covers 10 bases. This CDR3 region has 13 residues. J lost 9 bases, V lost 6 bases, and 5 bases had no gene match. Germline values: CDR1 SNHLY, CDR2 FYNNEI. This CDR3 reads CASRRQGAGEQFF. The CDR3 nucleotides read TGTGCCAGCAGGAGACAGGGGGCAGGTGAGCAGTTCTTC. Full variable domain (remainder filled in from reference TRBV2 and TRBJ2-1): EPEVTQTPSHQVTQMGQEVILRCVPISNHLYFYWYRQILGQKVEFLVSFYNNEISEKSEIFDDQFSVERPDGSNFTLKIRSTKLEDSAMYFCASRRQGAGEQFFGPGTRLTVL.

The chain uses TRBV4-1 and TRBJ2-3, with 9 nucleotides matching TRBD2. The CDR3 spans 16 residues. The germline V gene has CDR1 MGHRA and CDR2 YSYEKL. V shed 2 bases, J shed 1 base, and the junction held 4 bases outside the gene matches. CDR3 sequence reads: CASSQQAGGRTDTQYF. CDR3 in DNA: TGCGCCAGCAGCCAACAAGCGGGAGGCCGCACAGATACGCAGTATTTT.

The chain carries TRBV2 and TRBJ2-7; D might be TRBD2 (5 bases). This CDR3 contains 12 residues. Per the germline V gene, CDR1 is SNHLY and CDR2 is FYNNEI. Trimming took off 5 bases at V and 1 base at J, with 6 bases between the two ends. CDR3 in amino acids: CASSRGSYEQYF. DNA for the CDR3: TGTGCCAGCAGTCGAGGGTCCTACGAGCAGTACTTC.